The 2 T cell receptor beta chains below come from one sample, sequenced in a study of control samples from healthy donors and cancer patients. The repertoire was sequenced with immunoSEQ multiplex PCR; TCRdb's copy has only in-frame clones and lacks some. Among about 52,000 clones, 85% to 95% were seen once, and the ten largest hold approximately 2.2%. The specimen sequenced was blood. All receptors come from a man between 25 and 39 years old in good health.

This CDR3 is CASSLTGSPEAFF. The CDR3 DNA is TGTGCCAGCAGCTTAACAGGGAGCCCTGAAGCTTTCTTT. This chain uses TRBV5-5 with TRBJ1-1; D might be TRBD1 (6 bases). The germline CDR1 and CDR2 sequences are SGHKS and YYEKEE (reference sequence). This CDR3 has 13 amino acids. V lost 2 bases to trimming and J lost 6 bases, with 11 bases between them.

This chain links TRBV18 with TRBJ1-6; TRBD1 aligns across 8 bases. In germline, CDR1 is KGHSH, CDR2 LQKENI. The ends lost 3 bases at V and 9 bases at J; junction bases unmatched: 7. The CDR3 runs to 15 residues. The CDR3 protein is CASSPLQGAGSPLHF. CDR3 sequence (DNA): TGTGCCAGCTCACCTCTCCAGGGGGCAGGTTCACCCCTCCACTTT.